One and the same sample provided the 19 T cell receptor beta chains below, sequenced in a study of brain T cells in children with intractable seizures. Only cases whose brain tissue showed the highest T cell transcript signatures were sequenced. Some clones are missing from TCRdb's copy, which holds only in-frame ones; the method was immunoSEQ multiplex PCR. The sample contains over 7,500 clones, 69% of which appear only once. This specimen was resected brain tissue, taken at surgery. These receptors came from a girl aged 2 to 9 with tuberous sclerosis and intractable seizures.

The chain couples TRBV28 to TRBJ1-2; 8 bases match TRBD1. The CDR3 spans 15 residues. V lost 6 bases and J lost 3; bases outside the gene matches: 9. Per germline, CDR1 MDHEN and CDR2 SYDVKM. CDR3 in DNA: TGTGCCAGCAGCCCTGGGACAGGCGGGGACTATGGCTACACCTTC. Protein sequence: CASSPGTGGDYGYTF.

This clone is deemed medium-sized. The V and J genes are TRBV3-1 (or the pseudogene TRBV3-2) and TRBJ1-1, with 8 bases matching TRBD1. Germline CDR1 and CDR2: LGHDT and YNNKEL (reference sequence). Trimming took 4 bases from V and 5 from J; bases not matched to a gene: 12. The CDR3 has 16 amino acids. The CDR3, as DNA: TGTGCCAGCAGCCCGACCTCAGGGGGCGTTTGGACTGAAGCTTTCTTT. Translated: CASSPTSGGVWTEAFF.

Of note for this clone: A read error may produce the germline difference seen at one junction end. The V and J genes are TRBV7-9 and TRBJ1-1, with no clear D. Germline CDR1 and CDR2: SEHNR and FQNEAQ (reference sequence). CDR3 size: 12 residues. The CDR3 is CASSLGNAEAFF. The CDR3 DNA reads TGTGCCAGCAGCTTAGGGAACGCTGAAGCTTTCTTT.

By proportion, this clone is medium-sized. The V gene is TRBV5-8, the J gene TRBJ2-3, with D unresolved. The V and J ends lost 5 bases and 3 bases respectively, with 19 bases between them. The CDR3 is 16 amino acids. Germline CDR1 and CDR2: SGHTS and YDEGEE. This CDR3 reads CASRGSGSWLTDTQYF. The CDR3 bases are TGTGCCAGCAGGGGAAGTGGTTCGTGGCTGACAGATACGCAGTATTTT.

The chain links TRBV12-5 to TRBJ2-1, with TRBD2 as a possible D gene (7 bases). Per the germline V gene, CDR1 is LGHNT and CDR2 is FRNRAP. Deletions cut 1 base from V and 6 bases from J, with 13 bases between. The CDR3 runs to 15 residues. This CDR3 is CASGLEGGLGNEQFF. CDR3 in DNA: TGTGCTAGTGGTTTGGAGGGGGGGCTAGGCAATGAGCAGTTCTTC.

V and J are TRBV5-6 and TRBJ1-1, with D unresolved. CDR1 is SGHDT, CDR2 YYEEEE, per germline. The V and J ends lost 0 bases and 12 bases respectively, with 12 bases between them. This CDR3 has 12 residues. The CDR3 protein is CASSLGEGGTFF. The DNA of the CDR3 is TGTGCCAGCAGCTTGGGGGAGGGAGGAACTTTCTTT.

V usage is TRBV15 and J usage is TRBJ1-4; a possible D gene is TRBD1 (5 bases). V lost 7 bases, J lost 8 bases, and 14 bases lay in between. Germline-derived CDR1 and CDR2 are LNHNV and YYDKDF (reference sequence). The CDR3 is 13 amino acids. CDR3 nucleotide sequence: TGTGCCACCATGGGGGACGTAAGGGAAAAACTGTTTTTT. Its protein is CATMGDVREKLFF.

This clone was recorded a few times. The chain joins TRBV7-8 to TRBJ1-1; 11 nucleotides line up with TRBD1. The CDR3 covers 17 residues. Germline assignment: CDR1 SGHVS and CDR2 FQNEAQ. Trimming cost V 5 bases and J 3 bases; bases outside gene matches: 11. The CDR3 DNA reads as TGTGCCAGCAGCCCCAGGGACAGGGGGGTTTTGGACACTGAAGCTTTCTTT. It specifies CASSPRDRGVLDTEAFF.

V and J are TRBV2 and TRBJ2-1; 10 bases align to TRBD2. CDR3 length: 16 amino acids. Germline CDR1 and CDR2: SNHLY and FYNNEI. The junction had 3 bases not matched to a gene; V was cut back by 2 bases and J by 2 bases. In DNA form, the CDR3 reads TGTGCCAGCAGTGAATTGAGCGGGGGGGCCTACAATGAGCAGTTCTTC. It specifies CASSELSGGAYNEQFF.

This clone was seen just once. CDR3 region: CASSLGQKGETQYF. The CDR3 nucleotides read TGTGCCAGCAGCCTGGGTCAGAAGGGAGAGACCCAGTACTTC. The chain combines TRBV7-2 with TRBJ2-5; no firm D call. Germline loops: CDR1 SGHTA, CDR2 FQGNSA. This CDR3 spans 14 amino acids. The ends were cut back, 5 bases at V and 4 bases at J, with 14 bases in the middle. The full variable domain, with the rest looked up from reference TRBV7-2 and TRBJ2-5, is GAGVSQSPSNKVTEKGKDVELRCDPISGHTALYWYRQSLGQGLEFLIYFQGNSAPDKSGLPSDRFSAERTGGSVSTLTIQRTQQEDSAVYLCASSLGQKGETQYFGPGTRLLVL.

The chain combines TRBV14 with TRBJ2-3, with a weak D call TRBD2 (6 bases). Germline V gene lookup returns CDR1 SGHDN and CDR2 FVKESK. Trimming pared 1 base from V and 4 bases from J, leaving 15 bases between. The CDR3 has 16 amino acids. The CDR3 sequence is CASSQVRGSSSDTQYF. The CDR3 DNA reads TGTGCCAGCAGCCAAGTCCGGGGGTCAAGTTCAGATACGCAGTATTTT.

The chain recombines TRBV29-1 with TRBJ2-1; 10 bases align to TRBD2. Germline-derived CDR1 and CDR2 are SQVTM and ANQGSEA. V lost 3 bases to trimming and J lost 8 bases; unmatched junction nucleotides: 7. This CDR3 has 14 residues. The CDR3 loop is CSVDLVAGGDEQFF. CDR3 nucleotide sequence: TGCAGCGTTGATTTGGTAGCGGGGGGAGATGAGCAGTTCTTC.

This clone was recorded a few times. The chain joins TRBV6-5 to TRBJ1-6; 8 bases agree with TRBD1. This CDR3 is built from 15 residues. The J segment lost 7 bases and the V segment lost 5 bases, leaving 7 bases of the junction unmatched. The V gene's germline CDR1 is MNHEY and CDR2 SVGAGI. The DNA for the CDR3 is TGTGCCAGCAGTCCCAGGGGGCTCGGGAATTCACCCCTCCACTTT. Protein sequence: CASSPRGLGNSPLHF.

This chain connects TRBV6-5 to TRBJ1-1; D not certain. The CDR3 has 13 residues. CDR1 MNHEY and CDR2 SVGAGI come from the germline V gene. V lost 1 base and J 6 bases, leaving 9 bases between the germline ends. CDR3: CASSYLDGPEAFF. The CDR3 nucleotides read TGTGCCAGCAGTTACTTAGACGGACCTGAAGCTTTCTTT.

The chain is built from TRBV7-8 and TRBJ1-1; D remains ambiguous. This CDR3 is built from 12 residues. V dropped 1 base and J dropped 7 bases, with 7 bases sitting between them. Germline V gene sequence: CDR1 SGHVS, CDR2 FQNEAQ. Here the CDR3 reads CASSLGRIEAFF. The CDR3 nucleotides read TGTGCCAGCAGCTTAGGACGAATTGAAGCTTTCTTT.

This clone was found a few times. The chain joins TRBV12-3 or TRBV12-4 to TRBJ1-2; D uncertain. V lost 5 bases, J lost 6 bases, and 10 bases lay in between. The length of the CDR3 is 12 residues. CDR3 DNA sequence: TGTGCCAGCAGTCCAGATTGGCATGGCTACACCTTC. It yields the protein CASSPDWHGYTF.

By proportion, this clone is medium-sized. The rearrangement links TRBV12-3 or TRBV12-4 to TRBJ2-7, with D uncertain. V shed 5 bases and J shed 3 bases, with 11 bases lying between them. The CDR3 length is 13 residues. Here the CDR3 reads CASSQQLIYEQYF. Here the CDR3 DNA reads TGTGCCAGCAGTCAGCAGCTAATCTACGAGCAGTACTTC.

V is TRBV9 and J is TRBJ1-2; the D is unclear. In germline, CDR1 is SGDLS, CDR2 YYNGEE. V was pared by 0 bases and J by 4 bases, with 7 bases between. The CDR3 is made up of 13 amino acids. CDR3 DNA sequence: TGTGCCAGCAGCGTAGCACCGACCTATGGCTACACCTTC. Its translation is CASSVAPTYGYTF.

The chain employs TRBV21-1 and TRBJ2-5. TRBV21-1 is labeled a pseudogene. The CDR3 is 11 amino acids. The CDR3 DNA reads TGTGAGAAGGGCCTCCCCCCGACCCAGTACTTC. It yields the protein CEKGLPPTQYF.